These 7 T cell receptor beta chains were sequenced from one sample in a study of T cell responses to AZD1222 COVID-19 vaccine. The method was immunoSEQ multiplex PCR; TCRdb's version includes in-frame clones alone and lacks a portion of them. The sample includes roughly 99,000 clones, 89% of them seen just once. The material sequenced was peripheral blood, taken on day 0 of AZD1222 vaccination. These receptors were obtained from an adult in good health.

This sequence joins TRBV7-9 and TRBJ2-6; D might be TRBD1 (5 bases). Trimming stripped 4 bases from V and 2 bases from J, with 9 bases between. Germline V gene data show CDR1 as SEHNR and CDR2 as FQNEAQ (reference sequence). CDR3 length equals 15 residues. CDR3 DNA: TGTGCCAGCAGCTCGGACACGCCTGGGGCCAACGTCCTGACTTTC. Its protein is CASSSDTPGANVLTF.

This chain joins TRBV29-1 and TRBJ1-2; 11 bases map to TRBD1. Germline CDR1 reads SQVTM; CDR2 reads ANQGSEA. With V trimmed by 3 bases and J by 4 bases, 4 bases remained unmatched. The CDR3 runs to 14 residues. Here the CDR3 DNA reads TGCAGCGTTGACCGGGACAGGGGGGTCTATGGCTACACCTTC. It encodes CSVDRDRGVYGYTF. Based on the CDR3 plus reference TRBV29-1 and TRBJ1-2, the full variable domain is SAVISQKPSRDICQRGTSLTIQCQVDSQVTMMFWYRQQPGQSLTLIATANQGSEATYESGFVIDKFPISRPNLTFSTLTVSNMSPEDSSIYLCSVDRDRGVYGYTFGSGTRLTVV.

The chain carries TRBV11-2 and TRBJ2-3; D ambiguous. Germline lookup yields CDR1 SGHAT and CDR2 FQNNGV. Trimming removed 1 base at V and 0 bases at J, with 14 bases between. CDR3 size: 17 residues. DNA for the CDR3: TGTGCCAGCAGCTTAGTTTTGGTATTATCTAGCACAGATACGCAGTATTTT. Translated, it gives CASSLVLVLSSTDTQYF.

The gene calls are TRBV29-1 and TRBJ2-3, with D unclear. CDR1 and CDR2 from the germline V gene are SQVTM and ANQGSEA. This CDR3 region has 13 residues. Between the trimmed V and J ends, which lost 6 bases and 2 bases, there was a span of 12 bases. The CDR3 DNA is TGCAGCGTCCACACTGGGTACACAGATACGCAGTATTTT. Translating it yields CSVHTGYTDTQYF.

The rearrangement uses TRBV19 and TRBJ1-3; 8 bases are a match to TRBD1. Trimming at V came to 6 bases and at J to 0 bases, leaving 10 bases not matched to a gene. The CDR3 spans 17 residues. In germline, CDR1 is LNHDA, CDR2 SQIVND (reference sequence). Here the CDR3 DNA reads TGTGCCAGTAGGCAAATACGGACAGGGTCCTCTGGAAACACCATATATTTT. This sequence encodes CASRQIRTGSSGNTIYF.

This chain uses TRBV5-4 with TRBJ1-2, with no clear D. Between the trimmed V and J ends, which lost 0 bases and 7 bases, there was a span of 16 bases. CDR3 length: 15 amino acids. Germline values: CDR1 SGHNT, CDR2 YYREEE (reference sequence). The CDR3 coding sequence is TGTGCCAGCAGCTTGGCGGTGACTGCCGCAGGTGGCTACACCTTC. This gives the protein CASSLAVTAAGGYTF.

The count of this clone is one. This chain joins TRBV29-1 and TRBJ1-1; no clear D. The CDR3 spans 13 residues. Deletions cut 0 bases from V and 0 bases from J, with 5 bases between. CDR1 and CDR2 (germline): SQVTM, ANQGSEA. The CDR3 spells CSVEDGLNTEAFF. Written as DNA, the CDR3 is TGCAGCGTTGAAGACGGGCTGAACACTGAAGCTTTCTTT.